These 22 T cell receptor beta chains were all obtained from the same sample, sequenced in a study of post-analysis software for immune sequencing data (dated by TCRdb to between 2014 and 2016). Points the paper makes about the study in general: Patients showed significantly higher frequencies than controls for about five TRBV segments, among them TRBV5-6, TRBV5-1 and TRBV20-1.

The protocol used for the library was PCR. Sequencing was performed on an Illumina HiSeq 2500. To reduce PCR and sequencing biases, unique molecular identifiers were incorporated into the TCR beta cDNA libraries. The public reads were run again by TCRdb, first through fastp at Q25 and then through MiXCR, and only productive beta chains were kept. Every entry covers one CDR3 protein and lists the most common genes and DNA from its rows. This sample has 820,000 or so distinct CDR3 sequences in its table, and roughly 58% of those were observed once. The top ten clonotypes cover under 6% of the sample. Their recognized antigens are unknown. Sequenced: blood. The receptors here all came from a girl between 10 and 17 years old with multiple sclerosis.

This clonotype has a handful of counts. This chain links TRBV20-1 with TRBJ2-7; the D call may be TRBD1 or TRBD2 (5 bases each). Trimming stripped 4 bases from V and 7 bases from J, with 14 bases between. Germline CDR1 reads DFQATT; CDR2 reads SNEGSKA (reference sequence). The length of the CDR3 is 12 residues. CDR3: CSAKGPVEEQYF. The CDR3, as DNA: TGCAGTGCTAAGGGACCTGTCGAGGAGCAGTACTTC.

This clonotype was picked up a small number of times. CDR3: CSARDSSALNSPLHF. The CDR3 DNA follows: TGCAGTGCTAGAGATTCATCGGCCCTTAATTCACCCCTCCACTTT. J is TRBJ1-6 and V is TRBV20-1; D remains unclear. The V gene lost 0 bases and the J gene lost 6 bases, with 12 bases spanning the gap. Per germline, CDR1 DFQATT and CDR2 SNEGSKA (reference sequence). The CDR3 length is 15 residues.

This clonotype was picked up a small number of times. The V and J genes are TRBV7-2 and TRBJ2-7, with 8 nucleotides matching TRBD1. The ends lost 5 bases at V and 3 bases at J; junction bases unmatched: 9. Germline V gene lookup returns CDR1 SGHTA and CDR2 FQGNSA. The CDR3 runs 15 residues. In DNA, the CDR3 is TGTGCCAGCAGCCCTCTTCGGGACAGGAGCTACGAGCAGTACTTC. It is translated as CASSPLRDRSYEQYF.

This clonotype was recorded only once. The gene calls are TRBV20-1 and TRBJ2-5, with 7 bases fitting TRBD1. The junction had 4 bases not matched to a gene; V was cut back by 3 bases and J by 3 bases. CDR3 length equals 13 residues. Germline CDR1 DFQATT, CDR2 SNEGSKA (reference sequence). The CDR3 DNA reads TGCAGTGCTAGGATGGACAGGAAAGAGACCCAGTACTTC. Its translation: CSARMDRKETQYF.

The V call is TRBV5-1, the J call TRBJ2-3; TRBD1 agrees at 7 bases. The germline CDR1 and CDR2 sequences are SGHRS and YFSETQ. V dropped 4 bases and J dropped 5; count of bases not matched to a gene: 16. CDR3 length: 17 amino acids. The CDR3 loop reads CASSPSWVGGAEDTQYF. In DNA form, the CDR3 reads TGCGCCAGCAGCCCAAGCTGGGTAGGGGGCGCCGAAGATACGCAGTATTTT.

This clonotype came up a few times. The chain uses TRBV5-1 and TRBJ2-5; 8 bases agree with TRBD2. Trimming at V came to 7 bases and at J to 4 bases, leaving 15 bases not matched to a gene. The CDR3 spans 16 residues. Per germline, CDR1 SGHRS and CDR2 YFSETQ. The CDR3 bases are TGCGCCAGCTCTACCTCGGGGGCGGGAGGCGGAGAGACCCAGTACTTC. Its protein is CASSTSGAGGGETQYF.

This clonotype has only a few counts. DNA of the CDR3: TGCAGCGTTGAGGGTCGGACTAGCGGGGGTCGTGAGACCCAGTACTTC. Its translation: CSVEGRTSGGRETQYF. The chain has TRBV29-1 and TRBJ2-5; 13 nucleotides line up with TRBD2. This CDR3 has 16 amino acids. CDR1 SQVTM and CDR2 ANQGSEA come from the germline V gene. V was clipped by 3 bases and J by 5 bases; unmatched bases: 9.

This chain uses TRBV20-1 with TRBJ2-5; 8 bases fit TRBD1. This CDR3 comprises 17 residues. With V trimmed by 1 base and J by 13 bases, 23 bases remained unmatched. Germline V gives CDR1 DFQATT, CDR2 SNEGSKA (reference sequence). CDR3 amino acids: CSARVPPGQAFGNERYF. In nucleotides, the CDR3 is TGCAGTGCTAGAGTCCCTCCGGGACAGGCGTTTGGAAACGAGCGGTACTTC.

The chain has TRBV12-3 or TRBV12-4 and TRBJ2-5; D possibly corresponds to TRBD2 (6 bases). V lost 6 bases to trimming and J lost 2 bases, with 16 bases between them. The CDR3 extends over 15 amino acids. CDR3 amino acids: CASRSDTSTQETQYF. In DNA form, the CDR3 reads TGTGCCAGCAGATCCGATACTAGCACTCAAGAGACCCAGTACTTC.

The chain carries TRBV6-5 and TRBJ1-5; D perhaps matches TRBD1 (6 bases). Germline loops: CDR1 MNHEY, CDR2 SVGAGI. The V and J ends lost 0 bases and 3 bases respectively, with 15 bases between them. The CDR3 is 17 amino acids. DNA for the CDR3: TGTGCCAGCAGTTACTCCGGCCGGGGGCCAAACAATCAGCCCCAGCATTTT. Protein product: CASSYSGRGPNNQPQHF.

The V and J genes are TRBV12-3 or TRBV12-4 and TRBJ2-2, with D tentatively TRBD1 (6 bases). Trimming stripped 0 bases from V and 6 bases from J, with 14 bases between. The CDR3 is 16 residues long. CDR3 amino acids: CASSLAPGAYAGELFF. CDR3 bases: TGTGCCAGCAGTTTAGCCCCAGGGGCGTACGCCGGGGAGCTGTTTTTT.

This clonotype was counted a few times. The CDR3 DNA reads as TGTGCCAGCATGGACAGGAGTAACTATGGCTACACCTTC. Translating it yields CASMDRSNYGYTF. This rearrangement joins TRBV25-1 to TRBJ1-2; TRBD1 aligns across 7 bases. CDR3 length equals 13 residues. Germline V CDR1 and CDR2: MGHDK, SYGVNS. Trimming cost V 7 bases and J 1 base; bases outside gene matches: 3.

The chain uses TRBV6-1 and TRBJ1-2, with D uncertain. V lost 4 bases, J lost 4 bases, and 19 bases lay in between. The CDR3 runs 16 residues. Germline values: CDR1 MNHNS, CDR2 SASEGT. DNA for the CDR3: TGTGCCAGCAGTGTCATTCGGACCGGGGAACTCTATGGCTACACCTTC. Amino acid sequence: CASSVIRTGELYGYTF.

V and J are TRBV14 and TRBJ2-3; tentatively, D is TRBD2 (5 bases). CDR1 and CDR2 (germline): SGHDN, FVKESK. The CDR3 has 17 residues. Between the trimmed V and J ends, which lost 0 bases and 3 bases, there was a span of 16 bases. CDR3 bases: TGTGCCAGCAGCCAAGATCGTCCGGGTTGGAGGACAGATACGCAGTATTTT. It is translated as CASSQDRPGWRTDTQYF.

In this sample, this clonotype turned up once. The chain carries TRBV4-1 and TRBJ2-4; TRBD2 might be the D (7 bases). Looked up from germline, CDR1 is MGHRA and CDR2 is YSYEKL. The CDR3 spans 17 residues. The V and J ends lost 0 bases and 9 bases respectively, with 21 bases between them. The CDR3 loop reads CASSQDPAGGLLGIQYF. DNA of the CDR3: TGCGCCAGCAGCCAAGATCCGGCCGGGGGGCTCTTGGGCATTCAGTACTTC.

The chain carries TRBV3-1 and TRBJ2-7; possibly TRBD1 for D (5 bases). The germline gives CDR1 LGHDT, CDR2 YNNKEL (reference sequence). The CDR3 runs 14 residues. V lost 0 bases and J lost 6, with 12 bases in between. The DNA for the CDR3 is TGTGCCAGCAGCCAAGAACCAGGGTATAGCGAGCAGTACTTC. Its protein product is CASSQEPGYSEQYF.

This chain connects TRBV29-1 to TRBJ1-5; the D is unclear. The V gene's germline CDR1 is SQVTM and CDR2 ANQGSEA. Deletions cut 3 bases from V and 7 bases from J, with 19 bases between. The CDR3 extends over 15 amino acids. The CDR3: CSVDGADGSRQPQHF. The CDR3 nucleotides are TGCAGCGTTGACGGTGCGGACGGATCTCGACAGCCCCAGCATTTT.

This chain links TRBV7-3 with TRBJ2-1; 10 nucleotides match TRBD2. This CDR3 spans 16 amino acids. V lost 4 bases to trimming and J lost 6 bases; unmatched junction nucleotides: 9. The V gene's germline CDR1 is SGHTA and CDR2 FQGTGA. As DNA, the CDR3 is TGTGCCAGCAGCTCAAGAGGGACTAGCGTCGGCAATGAGCAGTTCTTC. This sequence encodes CASSSRGTSVGNEQFF.

The rearrangement links TRBV20-1 to TRBJ2-6; 14 bases match TRBD2. Germline CDR1 DFQATT, CDR2 SNEGSKA (reference sequence). CDR3 length: 17 residues. V lost 6 bases, J lost 0 bases, and 4 bases stayed unmatched. The CDR3 loop reads CSALGLAGDSGANVLTF. For the CDR3, the DNA is TGCAGTGCACTGGGACTAGCGGGGGACTCTGGGGCCAACGTCCTGACTTTC.

The V gene is TRBV5-1, the J gene TRBJ2-7; 7 nucleotides match TRBD2. The CDR3 contains 14 residues. Germline V gene data show CDR1 as SGHRS and CDR2 as YFSETQ. J gave up 2 bases and V 4 bases, and 6 bases lay outside the gene matches. The CDR3: CASSERGLAYEQYF. Here the CDR3 DNA reads TGCGCCAGCAGCGAGCGCGGACTAGCCTACGAGCAGTACTTC.

J is TRBJ2-5 and V is TRBV9; tentatively, D is TRBD2 (7 bases). V shed 3 bases and J shed 3 bases, with 18 bases lying between them. Germline CDR1 SGDLS, CDR2 YYNGEE. This CDR3 comprises 16 residues. The CDR3 DNA sequence: TGTGCCAGCAGCGCTCCGTTACGGGGGGCGGAAGAGACCCAGTACTTC. Translation: CASSAPLRGAEETQYF.

V gene TRBV3-1 combines with J gene TRBJ2-6; D unclear. The V gene lost 2 bases and the J gene lost 0 bases, with 5 bases spanning the gap. This CDR3 comprises 15 residues. CDR1 is LGHDT, CDR2 YNNKEL, per germline (reference sequence). This CDR3 is CASSQLGSGANVLTF. CDR3 DNA sequence: TGTGCCAGCAGCCAATTGGGCTCTGGGGCCAACGTCCTGACTTTC.